This entry features one T cell receptor beta chain sequence. Its antigen is currently unknown. TCRdb used MiXCR to reprocess the reads, holding one entry per CDR3 protein. The sample has more than 300,000 distinct CDR3 sequences; 34% are singletons. The sample originates from a study of T cell repertoires in cytomegalovirus infection. General study results and limits: In two of eight donors, the top clonotype was HLA-C-restricted CMV-specific. Summed frequency of shared TCR beta families picked out CMV carriers who also had the relevant HLA.

Sequences were derived from cultured PBMCs, sampled from culture after CMV antigen stimulation. The receptor was isolated from a human donor in good health (CMV status not recorded). Some clones in this sample may be carry-over from other donors' samples.

The CDR3 DNA follows: TGTGCCAGCATGGCCTTCAATCAGCCCCAGCATTTT. As protein: CASMAFNQPQHF. This chain links TRBV2 with TRBJ1-5, with D unclear. Trimming removed 7 bases at V and 3 bases at J, with 7 bases between. Germline lookup yields CDR1 SNHLY and CDR2 FYNNEI. This CDR3 is built from 12 residues.